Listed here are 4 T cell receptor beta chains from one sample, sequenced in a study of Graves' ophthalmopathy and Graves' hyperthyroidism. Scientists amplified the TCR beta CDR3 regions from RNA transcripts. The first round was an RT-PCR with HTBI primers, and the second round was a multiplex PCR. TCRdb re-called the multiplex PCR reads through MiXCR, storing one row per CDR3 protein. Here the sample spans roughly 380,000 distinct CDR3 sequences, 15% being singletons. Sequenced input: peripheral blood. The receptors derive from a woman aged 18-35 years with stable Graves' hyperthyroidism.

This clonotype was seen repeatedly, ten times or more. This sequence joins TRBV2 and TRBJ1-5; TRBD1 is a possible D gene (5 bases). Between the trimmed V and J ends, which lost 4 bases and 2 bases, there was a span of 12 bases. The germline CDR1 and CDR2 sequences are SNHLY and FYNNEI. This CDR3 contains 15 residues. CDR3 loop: CASSVFQGGNQPQHF. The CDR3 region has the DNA TGTGCCAGCAGTGTATTCCAGGGAGGCAATCAGCCCCAGCATTTT. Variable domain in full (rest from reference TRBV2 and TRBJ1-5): EPEVTQTPSHQVTQMGQEVILRCVPISNHLYFYWYRQILGQKVEFLVSFYNNEISEKSEIFDDQFSVERPDGSNFTLKIRSTKLEDSAMYFCASSVFQGGNQPQHFGDGTRLSIL.

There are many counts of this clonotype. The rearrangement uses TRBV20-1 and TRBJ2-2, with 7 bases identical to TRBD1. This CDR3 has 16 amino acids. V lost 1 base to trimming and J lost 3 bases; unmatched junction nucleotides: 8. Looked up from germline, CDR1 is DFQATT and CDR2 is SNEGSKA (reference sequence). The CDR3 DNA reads TGCAGTGCTAGAGTTGTAACAGGGGATCACACCGGGGAGCTGTTTTTT. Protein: CSARVVTGDHTGELFF.

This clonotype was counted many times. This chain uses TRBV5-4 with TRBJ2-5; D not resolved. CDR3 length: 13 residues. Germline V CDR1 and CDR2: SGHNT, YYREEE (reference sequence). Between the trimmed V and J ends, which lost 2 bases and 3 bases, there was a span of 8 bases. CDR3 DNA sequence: TGTGCCAGCAGCTTTGAAGGAAAAGAGACCCAGTACTTC. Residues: CASSFEGKETQYF. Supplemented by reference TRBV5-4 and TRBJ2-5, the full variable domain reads ETGVTQSPTHLIKTRGQQVTLRCSSQSGHNTVSWYQQALGQGPQFIFQYYREEENGRGNFPPRFSGLQFPNYSSELNVNALELDDSALYLCASSFEGKETQYFGPGTRLLVL.

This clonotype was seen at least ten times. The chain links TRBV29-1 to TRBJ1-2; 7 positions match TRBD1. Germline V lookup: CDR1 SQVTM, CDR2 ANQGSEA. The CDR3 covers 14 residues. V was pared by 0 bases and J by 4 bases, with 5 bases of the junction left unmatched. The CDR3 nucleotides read TGCAGCGTTGAAGACTGGGGGGACAGCTATGGCTACACCTTC. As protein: CSVEDWGDSYGYTF.